This is a list of T cell receptor beta chains from one sample in a study of T cell responses to AZD1222 COVID-19 vaccine. The table came from immunoSEQ multiplex PCR; TCRdb's copy has only in-frame clones and leaves some out. The repertoire holds about 170,000 clones, over 85% seen once, with 1.6% in the top ten. The sample was peripheral blood, taken on day 0 of AZD1222 vaccination. These receptor sequences come from an adult in good health. The CDR3 runs from the conserved cysteine through the conserved F or W. The D gene is left open where the match is weak.

D: -; V: TRBV3-1/TRBV3-2; length: 16; CDR3: CASSQLTGDEGETQYF
D: -; V: TRBV7-6; length: 16; CDR3: CASSRQIHPGYVQQYF
D: -; V: TRBV7-8; length: 16; CDR3: CASSFAPGHLSYEQYF
D: TRBD2; V: TRBV11-2; length: 15; CDR3: CASSFTSGSYNEQFF
D: -; V: TRBV7-9; length: 12; CDR3: CASSSIEIEQFF
D: -; V: TRBV6-5; length: 13; CDR3: CASSYSMGYGYTF
D: TRBD1; V: TRBV3-1/TRBV3-2; length: 15; CDR3: CASSQGTVSGNTIYF
D: -; V: TRBV2; length: 15; CDR3: CASGRTEETNYGYTF
D: -; V: TRBV7-2; length: 14; CDR3: CASSLGDGFYEQYF
D: TRBD1; V: TRBV7-9; length: 18; CDR3: CASSHPGARDSPNSPLHF
D: -; V: TRBV3-1/TRBV3-2; length: 13; CDR3: CASSQRQNYGYTF
D: -; V: TRBV6-5; length: 14; CDR3: CASRPDRQAYGYTF
D: -; V: TRBV10-1; length: 12; CDR3: CASSSNPGELFF
D: TRBD1; V: TRBV4-1; length: 17; CDR3: CASSQPDRGATNEKLFF
D: -; V: TRBV4-1; length: 16; CDR3: CASSQEGAATKNIQYF
D: -; V: TRBV18; length: 12; CDR3: CASSVKGDTQYF
D: TRBD2; V: TRBV28; length: 16; CDR3: CASSLLQARGRDTQYF
D: -; V: TRBV7-9; length: 12; CDR3: CASSSTGKAAFF
D: -; V: TRBV12-3/TRBV12-4; length: 12; CDR3: CASNIGNQPQHF
D: -; V: TRBV3-1/TRBV3-2; length: 14; CDR3: CASSQKGRDTEAFF
D: TRBD2; V: TRBV29-1; length: 13; CDR3: CSVDYSGGYEQYF
D: -; V: TRBV29-1; length: 14; CDR3: CSVPAGRGTYEQYF
D: TRBD1; V: TRBV4-1; length: 16; CDR3: CASSQGDRVGNQPQHF
D: TRBD1; V: TRBV7-2; length: 15; CDR3: CASSLTGGADYGYTF
D: -; V: TRBV29-1; length: 13; CDR3: CSVEGHSYNEQFF
D: -; V: TRBV7-8; length: 14; CDR3: CASSSLGFLYGYTF
D: -; V: TRBV29-1; length: 13; CDR3: CSVDGQGLRGYTF
D: -; V: TRBV3-1/TRBV3-2; length: 15; CDR3: CASSQRRSGALEAFF
D: TRBD2; V: TRBV7-2; length: 17; CDR3: CASSLQYASGSTDTQYF
D: TRBD2; V: TRBV10-1; length: 15; CDR3: CASSEAGVPSDTQYF
D: -; V: TRBV20-1; length: 14; CDR3: CSASDPRYNQPQHF
D: -; V: TRBV18; length: 17; CDR3: CASSPQAMGASTDTQYF
D: -; V: TRBV12-3/TRBV12-4; length: 13; CDR3: CASSRLGTDTQYF
D: TRBD2; V: TRBV7-2; length: 16; CDR3: CASSQKLAGVKNIQYF
D: TRBD2; V: TRBV9; length: 15; CDR3: CASSVDQAGAGELFF
D: TRBD1; V: TRBV7-2; length: 13; CDR3: CASSLTGGQPQHF
D: TRBD2; V: TRBV6-5; length: 15; CDR3: CASSYSGEGADTQYF
D: -; V: TRBV11-3; length: 13; CDR3: CASSLDRGNTIYF
D: -; V: TRBV27; length: 14; CDR3: CASSFEKGGAEAFF
D: TRBD1; V: TRBV15; length: 16; CDR3: CATSRDRGTGVQPQHF
D: -; V: TRBV24-1; length: 13; CDR3: CATSDARGHKQYF
D: -; V: TRBV5-1; length: 16; CDR3: CASRFSDGAYTGELFF
D: -; V: TRBV7-6; length: 13; CDR3: CASSTSEGDEQFF
D: TRBD2; V: TRBV2; length: 14; CDR3: CASNLAGNTDTQYF
D: -; V: TRBV30; length: 13; CDR3: CAWSDLANEKLFF
D: -; V: TRBV9; length: 20; CDR3: CASSSFRAYEGASMNTEAFF
D: TRBD1; V: TRBV5-1; length: 16; CDR3: CASSGDGTGIAGELFF
D: -; V: TRBV24-1; length: 14; CDR3: CATSDSGEGQPQHF
D: -; V: TRBV6-6; length: 16; CDR3: CASSSDGFYSNQPQHF
D: TRBD1; V: TRBV19; length: 13; CDR3: CASTQTGRTEAFF
D: TRBD1; V: TRBV12-3/TRBV12-4; length: 13; CDR3: CASSAGTDYEQYF
D: -; V: TRBV6-4; length: 13; CDR3: CASSDPRDCEQYF
D: TRBD1; V: TRBV6-4; length: 18; CDR3: CANYGQGRFNREDTEAFF
D: TRBD2; V: TRBV6-1; length: 16; CDR3: CASSDRLAGDTGELFF
D: -; V: TRBV4-2; length: 15; CDR3: CASSAPGLKTYEQYF
D: -; V: TRBV15; length: 13; CDR3: CATSRKPVDTQYF
D: -; V: TRBV30; length: 13; CDR3: CAWSPSSNQPQHF
D: TRBD1; V: TRBV28; length: 15; CDR3: CASSLSTGNSYEQYF
D: -; V: TRBV19; length: 16; CDR3: CASSIAPKQGNTEAFF